These 5 T cell receptor beta chains were all obtained from the same sample, sequenced in a study of T cell repertoires in cytomegalovirus infection. TCRdb re-called the reads through MiXCR, storing one row per CDR3 protein. The data contain around 290,000 distinct CDR3 sequences, about 23% of them seen just once; the ten biggest clones take up about 14%. Material for sequencing was PBMCs. All receptors come from a human donor in good health (CMV status not recorded). Some clones in this sample may be carry-over from other donors' samples.

The chain uses TRBV12-3 or TRBV12-4 and TRBJ2-6; D is ambiguous. CDR3 size: 15 residues. The germline V and J ends were trimmed by 2 bases and 3 bases, with 8 bases remaining between them. The CDR3 loop is CASSLYSRGANVLTF. CDR3 coding DNA: TGTGCCAGCAGTTTATACAGTCGTGGGGCCAACGTCCTGACTTTC.

This clonotype was counted at least ten times. The chain recombines TRBV7-2 with TRBJ2-2; 7 nucleotides agree with TRBD2. V gave up 2 bases and J gave up 5 bases; unmatched junction bases: 8. The CDR3 has 16 residues. Germline-derived CDR1 and CDR2 are SGHTA and FQGNSA. CDR3 in DNA: TGTGCCAGCAGCTTAATTGGGGGGGGGAGAACCGGGGAGCTGTTTTTT. Its translation: CASSLIGGGRTGELFF.

This clonotype was found many times. The chain links TRBV10-3 to TRBJ2-3; a possible D gene is TRBD2 (6 bases). Germline-derived CDR1 and CDR2 are ENHRY and SYGVKD. Trimming pared 2 bases from V and 3 bases from J, leaving 12 bases between. This CDR3 contains 15 residues. CDR3 DNA sequence: TGTGCCATCAGTGAGATGGGGAGGAAGACAGATACGCAGTATTTT. As protein: CAISEMGRKTDTQYF.

On this clonotype itself: With a much larger clone just one base away, this may be a read error. The V gene is TRBV5-5, the J gene TRBJ2-5; D gene ambiguous. Germline lookup yields CDR1 SGHKS and CDR2 YYEKEE (reference sequence). Trimming left V 4 bases short and J 2 bases short, with 6 bases between. The CDR3 has 12 amino acids. As DNA, the CDR3 is TGTGCCAGCAGCATACCACAAGAGACCCAGTACTTC. It yields the protein CASSIPQETQYF.

This clonotype was picked up many times. The chain links TRBV7-2 to TRBJ2-7; TRBD1 is a possible D gene (5 bases). This CDR3 is built from 12 residues. The V end lost 4 bases, the J end lost 6 bases, and 10 bases lay between the germline ends. Germline CDR1 is SGHTA and CDR2 is FQGNSA. The CDR3 region has the DNA TGTGCCAGCAGCTATCAGGGTTCCGAGCAGTACTTC. It codes for CASSYQGSEQYF. Full variable domain (missing parts from reference TRBV7-2 and TRBJ2-7): GAGVSQSPSNKVTEKGKDVELRCDPISGHTALYWYRQSLGQGLEFLIYFQGNSAPDKSGLPSDRFSAERTGGSVSTLTIQRTQQEDSAVYLCASSYQGSEQYFGPGTRLTVT.